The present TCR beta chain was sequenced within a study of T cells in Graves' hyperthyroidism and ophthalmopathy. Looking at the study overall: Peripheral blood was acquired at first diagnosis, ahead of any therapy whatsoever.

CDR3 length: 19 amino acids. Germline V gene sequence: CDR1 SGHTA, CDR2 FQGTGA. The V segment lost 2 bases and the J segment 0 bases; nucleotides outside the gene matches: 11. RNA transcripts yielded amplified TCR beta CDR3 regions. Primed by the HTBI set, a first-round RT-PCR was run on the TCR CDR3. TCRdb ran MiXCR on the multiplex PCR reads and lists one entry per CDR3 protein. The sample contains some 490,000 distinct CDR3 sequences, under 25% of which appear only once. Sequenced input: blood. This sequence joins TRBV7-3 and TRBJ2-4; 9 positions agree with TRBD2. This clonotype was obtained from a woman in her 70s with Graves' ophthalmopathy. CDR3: CASSLPSSGMILAKNIQYF. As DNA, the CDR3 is TGTGCCAGCAGCTTACCCTCTAGCGGGATGATCCTAGCCAAAAACATTCAGTACTTC.